What follows are 31 T cell receptor beta chains derived from one specimen sequenced in a study of blood T cells in healthy people across ages. Using a J-beta primer mix together with a sample-barcoded 5' primer, a second PCR was run for roughly 7 to 12 cycles. TCRdb used MiXCR to reprocess the 5' RACE reads, holding one entry per CDR3 protein. The sample has around 940,000 distinct CDR3 sequences; just over 50% are singletons. Sample: blood. These receptors were collected from an older woman in good health.

V gene TRBV7-9 combines with J gene TRBJ2-7, with 7 positions matching TRBD2. CDR1 SEHNR and CDR2 FQNEAQ come from the germline V gene (reference sequence). The CDR3 totals 16 residues. Trimming took 5 bases from V and 3 from J; bases not matched to a gene: 13. The CDR3 protein is CASSPRGPERGYEQYF. The CDR3 nucleotides are TGTGCCAGCAGCCCGCGGGGTCCGGAGCGGGGCTACGAGCAGTACTTC.

This clonotype has just a few counts. V usage is TRBV20-1 and J usage is TRBJ2-7; D perhaps matches TRBD1 (6 bases). CDR3 length equals 14 residues. Trimming removed 3 bases at V and 0 bases at J, with 12 bases between. Germline CDR1 reads DFQATT; CDR2 reads SNEGSKA (reference sequence). Here the CDR3 reads CSARWGLPSYEQYF. CDR3 in DNA: TGCAGTGCTAGGTGGGGGCTACCCTCCTACGAGCAGTACTTC.

Only a few counts were recorded for this clonotype. This chain uses TRBV15 with TRBJ2-3; 10 bases match TRBD1. The germline CDR1 and CDR2 sequences are LNHNV and YYDKDF (reference sequence). Germline trimming cut 3 bases from V and 5 bases from J; bases unmatched to any gene: 8. The CDR3 contains 16 residues. This chain's CDR3 is CATSRGRGQGQDTQYF. The CDR3 DNA is TGTGCCACCAGCAGGGGAAGGGGACAGGGGCAAGATACGCAGTATTTT.

Written as DNA, the CDR3 is TGTGCCAGCAGTTACAGACTAGCGGGTACCGATACGCAGTATTTT. Protein: CASSYRLAGTDTQYF. This rearrangement joins TRBV6-5 to TRBJ2-3; 10 bases are a match to TRBD2. The CDR3 covers 15 residues. From germline, CDR1 is MNHEY and CDR2 SVGAGI. Germline trimming cut 2 bases from V and 6 bases from J; bases unmatched to any gene: 5.

V gene TRBV6-5 combines with J gene TRBJ1-2; D unclear. The CDR3 runs 15 residues. V was cut by 0 bases and J by 3 bases, with 11 bases left in between. Germline values: CDR1 MNHEY, CDR2 SVGAGI. The CDR3 reads CASSYSTQTHYGYTF. Here the CDR3 DNA reads TGTGCCAGCAGTTACTCGACTCAAACTCACTATGGCTACACCTTC.

The CDR3 region is CASSERGVLEETQYF. Written as DNA, the CDR3 is TGTGCCAGCAGTGAAAGAGGTGTTTTGGAAGAGACCCAGTACTTC. The chain combines TRBV25-1 with TRBJ2-5; D is unclear. V lost 2 bases and J lost 3, with 13 bases in between. Germline V gene sequence: CDR1 MGHDK, CDR2 SYGVNS. The CDR3 consists of 15 residues.

The V call is TRBV28, the J call TRBJ2-7, with D possibly matching TRBD1 (7 bases). CDR3 length: 15 residues. The V end was cut by 3 bases, the J end by 2 bases, with 14 bases between. Germline V gene data show CDR1 as MDHEN and CDR2 as SYDVKM. CDR3 region: CASSFRRGQPYEQYF. DNA of the CDR3: TGTGCCAGCAGTTTTCGGCGGGGACAGCCCTACGAGCAGTACTTC.

The chain carries TRBV6-5 and TRBJ1-1; 7 bases line up with TRBD1. This CDR3 is built from 15 residues. The germline V gene has CDR1 MNHEY and CDR2 SVGAGI. V dropped 5 bases and J dropped 0; count of bases not matched to a gene: 6. The CDR3, as DNA: TGTGCCAGCAGTGATCCAGGGGGACTGAACACTGAAGCTTTCTTT. This encodes CASSDPGGLNTEAFF.

The sample holds a few counts of this clonotype. The genes are TRBV12-3 or TRBV12-4 and TRBJ2-7; no firm D call. V was shortened by 5 bases and J by 6 bases, with 17 bases between the two germline ends. CDR3 size: 14 residues. The CDR3 here is CASSADGKLTEQYF. CDR3 nucleotides: TGTGCCAGCAGTGCGGACGGTAAACTGACCGAGCAGTACTTC.

J is TRBJ2-4 and V is TRBV15, with 7 bases lining up with TRBD1. This CDR3 spans 16 amino acids. Germline V gives CDR1 LNHNV, CDR2 YYDKDF (reference sequence). The trim removed 1 base at V and 7 bases at J, leaving 10 bases unmatched. CDR3 in DNA: TGTGCCACCAGCAGAGCTGCAGGGGGTCGCCAGAACATTCAGTACTTC. It codes for CATSRAAGGRQNIQYF. The complete variable domain, with remaining parts taken from reference TRBV15 and TRBJ2-4, reads DAMVIQNPRYQVTQFGKPVTLSCSQTLNHNVMYWYQQKSSQAPKLLFHYYDKDFNNEADTPDNFQSRRPNTSFCFLDIRSPGLGDTAMYLCATSRAAGGRQNIQYFGAGTRLSVL.

This clonotype came up once. In nucleotides, the CDR3 is TGCAGTGCTAGAGATCCGGTGTGGGGCAATCAGCCCCAGCATTTT. Its protein product is CSARDPVWGNQPQHF. The chain couples TRBV20-1 to TRBJ1-5; D remains ambiguous. The CDR3 spans 15 residues. The germline V and J ends were trimmed by 0 bases and 2 bases, with 11 bases remaining between them. Germline V gene sequence: CDR1 DFQATT, CDR2 SNEGSKA (reference sequence).

The chain has TRBV20-1 and TRBJ2-7; TRBD2 aligns across 8 bases. The CDR3 runs 15 residues. V was clipped by 2 bases and J by 6 bases; unmatched bases: 12. Germline-derived CDR1 and CDR2 are DFQATT and SNEGSKA (reference sequence). CDR3 sequence: CSARPPGTRVSEQYF. Here the CDR3 DNA reads TGCAGTGCTAGACCCCCCGGGACTAGGGTTTCCGAGCAGTACTTC.

The chain combines TRBV15 with TRBJ2-7; D perhaps matches TRBD2 (6 bases). The CDR3 totals 16 residues. Trimming shortened V by 0 bases and J by 5 bases, and 17 bases separated the two germline ends. Germline V gene data show CDR1 as LNHNV and CDR2 as YYDKDF (reference sequence). Here the CDR3 DNA reads TGTGCCACCAGCAGAGATCGGGGGTACGGGGTGGACGAGCAGTACTTC. It encodes CATSRDRGYGVDEQYF.

The table lists this clonotype with a few counts. CDR3 nucleotides: TGTGCCAGCAGCTTAATTGTCAGGGGGACCTACGAGCAGTACTTC. This encodes CASSLIVRGTYEQYF. The chain has TRBV7-2 and TRBJ2-7, with 7 nucleotides matching TRBD1. V shed 2 bases, J shed 2 bases, and the junction held 6 bases outside the gene matches. There are 15 residues in the CDR3. Germline-derived CDR1 and CDR2 are SGHTA and FQGNSA.

The CDR3 DNA sequence: TGTGCCACCAGCGGATCTAAACTAGCGGGGGAGGAAGAGACCCAGTACTTC. Translated, it gives CATSGSKLAGEEETQYF. The chain links TRBV15 to TRBJ2-5; TRBD2 aligns across 11 bases. The CDR3 totals 17 residues. Unmatched junction bases numbered 11, after V lost 5 bases and J lost 3 bases. Germline-derived CDR1 and CDR2 are LNHNV and YYDKDF (reference sequence).

This clonotype was recorded a few times. This chain links TRBV29-1 with TRBJ1-2; D call uncertain. Between the trimmed V and J ends, which lost 6 bases and 4 bases, there was a span of 12 bases. This CDR3 comprises 12 residues. CDR1 and CDR2 (germline): SQVTM, ANQGSEA. The CDR3 DNA sequence: TGCAGCGTCTCCTCTAACGCCTATGGCTACACCTTC. Translating gives CSVSSNAYGYTF.

This chain joins TRBV6-1 and TRBJ1-1; D gene ambiguous. The length of the CDR3 is 12 residues. Per the germline V gene, CDR1 is MNHNS and CDR2 is SASEGT. The V end lost 5 bases, the J end lost 0 bases, and 4 bases lay between the germline ends. The DNA of the CDR3 is TGTGCCAGCAGTACGGTGAACACTGAAGCTTTCTTT. Translating gives CASSTVNTEAFF.

This chain links TRBV18 with TRBJ1-4; 10 bases line up with TRBD1. CDR1 is KGHSH and CDR2 is LQKENI in the germline V gene. The CDR3 covers 16 residues. The V segment lost 3 bases and the J segment 7 bases; nucleotides outside the gene matches: 8. CDR3 sequence reads: CASSPPQGQGVEKLFF. CDR3 in DNA: TGTGCCAGCTCACCGCCCCAAGGACAGGGGGTTGAAAAACTGTTTTTT.

The gene calls are TRBV27 and TRBJ2-7; D ambiguous. Germline CDR1 reads MNHEY; CDR2 reads SMNVEV (reference sequence). CDR3 size: 11 residues. The ends were cut back, 3 bases at V and 5 bases at J, with 5 bases in the middle. This CDR3 reads CASSFLHEQYF. The CDR3 bases are TGTGCCAGCAGTTTCCTCCACGAGCAGTACTTC.

As regards this clonotype: The junction differs from germline at one of its ends, possibly a read error. This sequence joins TRBV14 and TRBJ2-3; TRBD2 matches 9 bases. The CDR3 runs 19 residues. Germline CDR1 reads SGHDN; CDR2 reads FVKESK. CDR3 amino acids: CASSQGPSGTATSTGTQYF. In DNA, the CDR3 is TGTGCCAGCAGCCAAGGACCTAGCGGGACGGCAACTAGCACAGGTACGCAGTATTTT.

This clonotype was seen more than once but under ten times. This CDR3 is CASSRGGGDEQFF. In nucleotides, the CDR3 is TGTGCCAGCAGCCGCGGTGGGGGGGATGAGCAGTTCTTC. The chain links TRBV4-2 to TRBJ2-1; 7 bases match TRBD2. J gave up 8 bases and V 4 bases, and 5 bases lay outside the gene matches. The germline V gene encodes CDR1 LGHNA and CDR2 YNFKEQ. The CDR3 consists of 13 residues.

V is TRBV10-3 and J is TRBJ2-7; possible D gene TRBD2, 5 bases. Germline assignment: CDR1 ENHRY and CDR2 SYGVKD. The CDR3 spans 16 residues. The V gene lost 3 bases and the J gene lost 1 base, with 16 bases spanning the gap. The CDR3 region has the DNA TGTGCCATCAGTGACCCGGGGTCGGGCAGATCCTACGAGCAGTACTTC. It yields the protein CAISDPGSGRSYEQYF.

The chain joins TRBV27 to TRBJ2-5, with no clear D. Trimming pared 1 base from V and 2 bases from J, leaving 11 bases between. Germline lookup yields CDR1 MNHEY and CDR2 SMNVEV (reference sequence). The CDR3 is made up of 15 amino acids. CDR3: CASSLFGEEQETQYF. The CDR3 coding sequence is TGTGCCAGCAGTTTATTTGGCGAAGAACAAGAGACCCAGTACTTC.

CDR3: CASRSNTDTQYF. CDR3 in DNA: TGTGCCAGCAGGTCAAACACAGATACGCAGTATTTT. The chain employs TRBV25-1 and TRBJ2-3; D is unclear. The CDR3 covers 12 residues. V lost 6 bases, J lost 2 bases, and 6 bases lay in between. CDR1 is MGHDK and CDR2 is SYGVNS in the germline V gene.

The chain uses TRBV4-2 and TRBJ2-2; no firm D call. The CDR3 has 14 residues. V was shortened by 2 bases and J by 7 bases, with 11 bases between the two germline ends. Germline CDR1 LGHNA, CDR2 YNFKEQ. CDR3 residues: CASSQTPVNGELFF. In DNA form, the CDR3 reads TGTGCCAGCAGCCAAACACCTGTTAACGGGGAGCTGTTTTTT.

The rearrangement uses TRBV28 and TRBJ1-5, with a weak D call TRBD1 (5 bases). The V end lost 3 bases, the J end lost 14 bases, and 14 bases lay between the germline ends. This CDR3 has 12 residues. CDR1 is MDHEN and CDR2 is SYDVKM in the germline V gene. Here the CDR3 reads CASSLAGSKKHF. CDR3 DNA: TGTGCCAGCAGTTTGGCAGGGAGTAAAAAGCATTTT.

This rearrangement joins TRBV5-5 to TRBJ1-2; a weak D match, TRBD1 (5 bases). Germline CDR1 SGHKS, CDR2 YYEKEE (reference sequence). The CDR3 spans 13 residues. V was shortened by 0 bases and J by 7 bases, with 10 bases between the two germline ends. The CDR3 DNA reads TGTGCCAGCAGCTTGGCACAGGAGCGTGGCTACACCTTC. Its protein product is CASSLAQERGYTF.

V is TRBV28 and J is TRBJ2-7, with 11 bases that match TRBD2. Germline CDR1 is MDHEN and CDR2 is SYDVKM. V dropped 6 bases and J dropped 2; count of bases not matched to a gene: 6. The CDR3 consists of 15 residues. The CDR3 DNA is TGTGCCAGCAGGATGACTAGCGGGGCGACCTACGAGCAGTACTTC. This gives the protein CASRMTSGATYEQYF.

The chain employs TRBV19 and TRBJ2-1, with D unresolved. V was pared by 3 bases and J by 7 bases, with 7 bases between. This CDR3 has 12 residues. Germline-derived CDR1 and CDR2 are LNHDA and SQIVND (reference sequence). CDR3 sequence (DNA): TGTGCCAGTAGTATGTCCTCAAATGAGCAGTTCTTC. Translating gives CASSMSSNEQFF.

The genes are TRBV18 and TRBJ1-1; a possible D gene is TRBD1 (5 bases). This CDR3 is 14 amino acids long. Germline CDR1 KGHSH, CDR2 LQKENI. V was trimmed by 3 bases and J by 4 bases, leaving 12 bases between them. CDR3 region: CASSPLRGTTEAFF. The DNA of the CDR3 is TGTGCCAGCTCACCCCTGAGGGGTACCACTGAAGCTTTCTTT.

This chain uses TRBV29-1 with TRBJ1-1; D gene unclear. CDR3 size: 16 residues. Germline V CDR1 and CDR2: SQVTM, ANQGSEA. Trimming shortened V by 0 bases and J by 4 bases, and 18 bases separated the two germline ends. CDR3 sequence (DNA): TGCAGCGTTGAAGAAGAGGTGGGGAAGCCTGGCACTGAAGCTTTCTTT. Translating it yields CSVEEEVGKPGTEAFF. The variable domain in full, completed from reference TRBV29-1 and TRBJ1-1, reads SAVISQKPSRDICQRGTSLTIQCQVDSQVTMMFWYRQQPGQSLTLIATANQGSEATYESGFVIDKFPISRPNLTFSTLTVSNMSPEDSSIYLCSVEEEVGKPGTEAFFGQGTRLTVV.